This T cell receptor (beta chain) was identified in a study of vaccination effects on CD4 cells after COVID-19. Ahead of sequencing, the ViraFEST assay grew antigen-specific CD4+ T cells using viral peptide pools. Isolating CD4+ T cells followed more than eight days of culture. The person acquired a PCR-confirmed SARS-CoV-2 infection between March and December 2020. About this clone: No antigen is known for it.

Generated by immunoSEQ multiplex PCR, the TCRdb table keeps only in-frame clones and is missing some. The data contain around 49,000 clones, around 79% of them seen just once; the ten biggest clones take up approximately 28%. J was trimmed by 2 bases and V by 0 bases; bases with no gene match: 5. The CDR3 contains 18 residues. Per germline, CDR1 SEHNR and CDR2 FQNEAQ (reference sequence). This clonotype was obtained from a human donor who had a prior SARS-CoV-2 infection. The source was CD4+ T cells from PBMCs cultured with a peptide pool, collected before COVID-19 vaccination. The V and J genes are TRBV7-9 and TRBJ2-6; 9 nucleotides align to TRBD1. The CDR3 DNA reads as TGTGCCAGCAGCTTAGCGGCAGGGACAGGGCCTGGGGCCAACGTCCTGACTTTC. Translated: CASSLAAGTGPGANVLTF.